What follows is one T cell receptor beta chain and its context. Other DNA sequences in this sample translate to the same CDR3. Germline-derived CDR1 and CDR2 are MNHEY and SVGAGI. The V gene lost 2 bases and the J gene lost 1 base, with 5 bases spanning the gap. The CDR3 contains 13 residues. Naive CD8 cells lacked CD45RO, underwent positive selection for CCR7 and left out terminally differentiated effector memory CD45RA+ cells. This specimen comes from a study of shared clonotypes between healthy human individuals. Assay used: immunoSEQ multiplex PCR; TCRdb lists only in-frame clones, some missing. Of under 2,000,000 clones listed, about 94% are singletons.

This chain links TRBV6-5 with TRBJ1-1, with unresolved D. The sequenced material came from naive CD8+ T cells sorted from blood. This clonotype was sampled from a man aged 18-30 years in good health. The CDR3 loop is CASSYPGNTEAFF. The CDR3 nucleotides read TGTGCCAGCAGTTACCCAGGGAACACTGAAGCTTTCTTT.